This TCR beta chain is drawn from a study of radiation and T cells in renal cell carcinoma. General study points: In blood, top tumor clones expanded by 2 weeks, shrinking by 4.

Concerning this clone itself: Its target is unknown.

As to time point: blood 4 weeks post-SBRT, at nephrectomy. This sample's treatment: 15 Gy SBRT to primary tumor, nephrectomy 4 weeks later. Nephrectomy followed 15 Gy stereotactic body radiation by 4 weeks. Serial blood draws occurred at baseline and 2 and 4 weeks post-SBRT. Clear cell pathology was present in this patient's renal cell carcinoma. Trimming removed 7 bases from V and 2 bases from J; junction bases left unmatched: 4. Germline CDR1 reads ENHRY; CDR2 reads SYGVKD. CDR3 length: 13 residues. Assay: immunoSEQ multiplex PCR; the TCRdb copy retains only in-frame clones and omits some. Of roughly 86,000 clones in the sample, approximately 86% were seen once.

This material consisted of blood, taken from a patient whose treatment included radiotherapy and nephrectomy. The TCR was taken from a man aged 50 or older with renal cell carcinoma. V and J are TRBV10-3 and TRBJ1-2; TRBD1 matches 7 bases. DNA for the CDR3: TGTGCCATCATGGGGACAGCCAACTATGGCTACACCTTC. It codes for CAIMGTANYGYTF.